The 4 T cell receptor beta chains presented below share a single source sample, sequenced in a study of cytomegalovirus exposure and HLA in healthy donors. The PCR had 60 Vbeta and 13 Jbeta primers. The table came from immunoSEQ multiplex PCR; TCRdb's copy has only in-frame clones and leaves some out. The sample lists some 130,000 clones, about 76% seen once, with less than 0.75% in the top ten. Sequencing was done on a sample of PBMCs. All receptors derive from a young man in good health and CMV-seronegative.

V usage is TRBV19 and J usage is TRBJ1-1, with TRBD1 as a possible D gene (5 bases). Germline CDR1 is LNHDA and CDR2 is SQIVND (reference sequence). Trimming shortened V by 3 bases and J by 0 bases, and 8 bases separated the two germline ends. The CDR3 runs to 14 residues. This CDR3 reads CASSIDSMNTEAFF. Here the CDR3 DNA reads TGTGCCAGTAGTATCGACAGCATGAACACTGAAGCTTTCTTT.

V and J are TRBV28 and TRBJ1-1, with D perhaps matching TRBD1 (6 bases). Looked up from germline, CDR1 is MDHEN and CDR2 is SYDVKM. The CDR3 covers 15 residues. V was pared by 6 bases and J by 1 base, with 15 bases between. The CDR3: CASRYPQGWNTEAFF. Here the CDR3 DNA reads TGTGCCAGCAGGTACCCCCAGGGGTGGAACACTGAAGCTTTCTTT.

CDR3 in DNA: TGTGCCAGCAGCCCCCGGACAGGAGCGAATCAGCCCCAGCATTTT. It specifies CASSPRTGANQPQHF. The chain combines TRBV4-2 with TRBJ1-5; TRBD1 agrees at 7 bases. Germline V gene lookup returns CDR1 LGHNA and CDR2 YNFKEQ. This CDR3 has 15 residues. V was clipped by 4 bases and J by 4 bases; unmatched bases: 7.

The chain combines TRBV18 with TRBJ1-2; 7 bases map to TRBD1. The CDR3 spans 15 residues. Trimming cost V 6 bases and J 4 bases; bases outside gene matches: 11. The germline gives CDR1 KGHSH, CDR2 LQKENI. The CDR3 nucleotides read TGTGCCAGCTCTCCGCGCGGACAGGCCTCCTATGGCTACACCTTC. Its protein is CASSPRGQASYGYTF.